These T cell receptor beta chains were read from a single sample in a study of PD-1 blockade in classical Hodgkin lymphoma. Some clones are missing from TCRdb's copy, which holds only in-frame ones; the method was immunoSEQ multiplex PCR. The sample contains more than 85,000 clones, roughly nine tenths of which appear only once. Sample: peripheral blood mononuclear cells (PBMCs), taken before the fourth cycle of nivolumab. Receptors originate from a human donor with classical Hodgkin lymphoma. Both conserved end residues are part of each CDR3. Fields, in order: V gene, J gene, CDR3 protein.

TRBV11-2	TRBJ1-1	CASRLIQGGPGTEAFF
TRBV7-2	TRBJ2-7	CASRAGGARGEQYF
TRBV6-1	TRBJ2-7	CASTRDTGFYEQYF
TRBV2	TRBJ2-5	CASGYQETQYF
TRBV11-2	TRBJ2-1	CASSLGQVNNEQFF
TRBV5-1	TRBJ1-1	CASKITEGVNTEAFF
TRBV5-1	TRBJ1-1	CASSLGTSTEAFF
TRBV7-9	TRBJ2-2	CASSLGGLAGGTGTGELFF
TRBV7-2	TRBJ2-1	CASSLVTGGNEQFF
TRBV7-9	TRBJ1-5	CASSLGGPGATGNQPQHF
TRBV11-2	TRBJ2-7	CASGVDEQYF
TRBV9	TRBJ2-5	CASSVGELAGVGETQYF
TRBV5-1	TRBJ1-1	CASGGALAMNTEAFF
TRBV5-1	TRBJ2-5	CASSLASGGETQYF
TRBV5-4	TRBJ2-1	CASSLYSGAYNEQFF
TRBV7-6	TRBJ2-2	CASSPVERAWNTGELFF
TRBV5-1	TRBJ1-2	CASSLDRADYGYTF
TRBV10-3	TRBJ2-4	CATSEKNIQYF
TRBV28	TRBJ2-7	CASTLPGGGTSGGLHF
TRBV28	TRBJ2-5	CASSWGETQYF
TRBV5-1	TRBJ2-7	CASSRDRPDEQYF
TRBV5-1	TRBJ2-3	CASTYLGGAISTDTQYF
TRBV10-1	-	CASSDQGGSYEQYF
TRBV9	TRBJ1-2	CASSMGQGSLYGYTF
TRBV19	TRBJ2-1	CASSTGNYNEQFF
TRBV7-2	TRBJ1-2	CASSPTLRYGYTF
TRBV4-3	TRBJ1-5	CASSQDPQGNQPQHF
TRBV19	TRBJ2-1	CASSQELQQFF
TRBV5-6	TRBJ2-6	CASSPPGSSGANVLTF
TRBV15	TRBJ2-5	CATSRVLGQVRETQYF
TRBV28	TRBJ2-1	CASRDASANEQFF
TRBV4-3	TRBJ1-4	CASSQGVAEKLFF
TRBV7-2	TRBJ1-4	CASSLRTAGTLFF
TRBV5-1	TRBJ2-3	CASSPGLAGLDTQYF
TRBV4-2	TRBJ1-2	CASSQLGQGALNYGYTF
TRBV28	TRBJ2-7	CASSVPYVGTAYEQYF
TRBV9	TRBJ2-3	CASSVLADLSTDTQYF
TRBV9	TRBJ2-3	CASSVGTSVYGTDTQYF
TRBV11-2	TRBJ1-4	CASSPSYEKLFF
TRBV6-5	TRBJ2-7	CASSYSGTESSYEQYF
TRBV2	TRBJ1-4	CASSGRQGEKLFF
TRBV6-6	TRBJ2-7	CASSYLAEQYF
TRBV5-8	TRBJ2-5	CASSLVGGTQETQYF
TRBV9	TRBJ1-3	CASSADASLGNTIYF
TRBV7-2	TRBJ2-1	CASSRRTVYNEQFF
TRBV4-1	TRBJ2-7	CASSQELRNSYEQYF